The clone carrying this TCR beta chain was counted only a few times. Its matching antigen is unknown. The sample belongs to a study of identical twins. Template switching added a universal primer site, and cDNA bore unique molecular identifiers. Each CDR3 protein is one row after TCRdb ran MiXCR on the 5' RACE reads. Among 1.5 million to 2 million distinct CDR3 sequences listed, around a third were seen once. The germline gives CDR1 SGHRS, CDR2 YFSETQ. V lost 4 bases and J lost 3; bases outside the gene matches: 8. This CDR3 has 16 residues. Regarding the study as a whole: Potential partial confounding of zero-insertion analyses by invariant MAIT and iNKT cells was noted.

The material sequenced was cord blood. The genes are TRBV5-1 and TRBJ2-1; 9 bases are a match to TRBD2. This clonotype was obtained from a newborn girl in good health. CDR3 sequence: CASSTTSGIGYNEQFF. The CDR3 nucleotides are TGCGCCAGCAGCACGACTAGCGGCATAGGCTACAATGAGCAGTTCTTC.